The T cell receptor (beta chain) described here comes from a study of T cells in localized non-small cell lung cancer. Some clones are missing from TCRdb's copy, which holds only in-frame ones; the method was immunoSEQ multiplex PCR. The sample holds over 25,000 clones, 92% seen once. The germline V and J ends were trimmed by 0 bases and 2 bases, with 9 bases remaining between them. This CDR3 spans 15 amino acids. Germline assignment: CDR1 SGDLS and CDR2 YYNGEE. The source is a female donor aged 60 or older with stage I lung adenocarcinoma. This specimen consisted of peripheral blood, obtained before any cancer treatment. The V gene is TRBV9, the J gene TRBJ2-1; weak D call: TRBD1 (5 bases). CDR3 DNA: TGTGCCAGCAGCGTAGAAACAGGTCCCTACAATGAGCAGTTCTTC. Protein product: CASSVETGPYNEQFF.